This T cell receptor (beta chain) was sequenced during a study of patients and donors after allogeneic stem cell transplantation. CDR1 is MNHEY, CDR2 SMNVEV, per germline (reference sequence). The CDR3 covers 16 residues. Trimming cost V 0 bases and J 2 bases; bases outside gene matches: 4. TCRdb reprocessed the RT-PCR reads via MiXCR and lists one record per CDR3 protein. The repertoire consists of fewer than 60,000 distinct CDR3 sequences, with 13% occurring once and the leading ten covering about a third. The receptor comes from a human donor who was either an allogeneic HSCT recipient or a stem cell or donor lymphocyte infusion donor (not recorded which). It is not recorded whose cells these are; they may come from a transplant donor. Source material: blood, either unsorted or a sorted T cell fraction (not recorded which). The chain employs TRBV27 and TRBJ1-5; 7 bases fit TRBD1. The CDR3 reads CASSLSGGEGNQPQHF. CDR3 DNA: TGTGCCAGCAGTTTATCAGGGGGCGAGGGCAATCAGCCCCAGCATTTT.